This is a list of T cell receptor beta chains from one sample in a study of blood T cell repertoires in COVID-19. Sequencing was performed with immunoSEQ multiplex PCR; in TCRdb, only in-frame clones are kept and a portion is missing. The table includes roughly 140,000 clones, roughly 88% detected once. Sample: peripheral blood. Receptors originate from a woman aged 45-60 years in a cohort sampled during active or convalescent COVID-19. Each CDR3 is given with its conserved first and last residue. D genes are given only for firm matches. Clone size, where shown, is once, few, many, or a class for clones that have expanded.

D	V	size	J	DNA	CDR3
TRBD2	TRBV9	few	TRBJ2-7	TGTGCCAGCAGCGTAGCTTCGCTAGCGGGGGCCGAGCAGTACTTC	CASSVASLAGAEQYF
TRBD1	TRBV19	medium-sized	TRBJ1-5	TGTGCCAGTAGCCCAGAGGGACAGCCAAGCTACAATCAGCCCCAGCATTTT	CASSPEGQPSYNQPQHF
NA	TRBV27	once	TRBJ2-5	TGTGCCAGCAGCCTTTTTGGAGTGGAGACCCAGTACTTC	CASSLFGVETQYF
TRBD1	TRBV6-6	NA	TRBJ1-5	TGTGCCAGCCACATATCAGGGGGTGTAAATCAGCCCCAGCATTTT	CASHISGGVNQPQHF
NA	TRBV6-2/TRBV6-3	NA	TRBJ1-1	TGTGCCAGCAGTTACGTGACCGGGGGGGAAGCTTTCTTT	CASSYVTGGEAFF
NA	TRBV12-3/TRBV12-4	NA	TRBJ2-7	TGTGCCAGCAGCACATACTACGAGCAGTACTTC	CASSTYYEQYF
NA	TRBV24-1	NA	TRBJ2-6	TGTGCCACCAGTGATGCGGGGGCCGGGGCCAACGTCCTGACTTTC	CATSDAGAGANVLTF
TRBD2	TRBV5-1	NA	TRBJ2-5	TGCGCCAGCAGCTCCCAGGGAGGGGAGACCCAGTACTTC	CASSSQGGETQYF
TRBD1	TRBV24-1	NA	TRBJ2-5	TGTGCCACCAGTGATGGGGGACAGGGCCACCAAGAGACCCAGTACTTC	CATSDGGQGHQETQYF
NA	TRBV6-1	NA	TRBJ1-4	TGTGCCAGCAGTGAAGGTGGTCGGCAGGGCAATGAAAAACTGTTTTTT	CASSEGGRQGNEKLFF
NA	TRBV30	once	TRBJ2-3	TGTGCCTGGAGTGGGCAGAGCACAGATACGCAGTATTTT	CAWSGQSTDTQYF
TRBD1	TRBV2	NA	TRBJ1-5	TGTGCCAGCAGGGGGACAGGGGGGAGGGAGCCCCAGCATTTT	CASRGTGGREPQHF
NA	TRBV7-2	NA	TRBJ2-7	TGTGCCAGCAGCTTAGCGCAGGGCCCCATCTACGAGCAGTACTTC	CASSLAQGPIYEQYF
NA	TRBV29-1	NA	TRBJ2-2	TGCAGCGCGGCGGGTCACACCGGGGAGCTGTTTTTT	CSAAGHTGELFF
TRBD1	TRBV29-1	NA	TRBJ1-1	TGCAGCGTTGGACGACAGGGTTCTGGGCTGGGCACTGAAGCTTTCTTT	CSVGRQGSGLGTEAFF
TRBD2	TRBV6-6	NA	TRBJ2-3	TGTGCCAGCAGTTACTCCTTAGCGGGGGGGGCAGATACGCAGTATTTT	CASSYSLAGGADTQYF
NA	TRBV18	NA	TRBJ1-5	TGTGCCAGCTCGATGGGGCAACTAAGCAATCAGCCCCAGCATTTT	CASSMGQLSNQPQHF
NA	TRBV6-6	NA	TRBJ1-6	TGTGCCAGCATGGTTAGGCAGGGGATGTGGATTTCACCCCTCCACTTT	CASMVRQGMWISPLHF
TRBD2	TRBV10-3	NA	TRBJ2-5	TGTGCCATCAGTGGCCTTAGCGGGGGAGAGACCCAGTACTTC	CAISGLSGGETQYF
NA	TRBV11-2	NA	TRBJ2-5	TGTGCCAGCAGCCCCCACCCGAGGGGGGGGGAGACCCAGTACTTC	CASSPHPRGGETQYF
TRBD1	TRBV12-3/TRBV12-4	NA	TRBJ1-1	TGTGCCAGCAGTCCCCAGGGGGACACTGAAGCTTTCTTT	CASSPQGDTEAFF
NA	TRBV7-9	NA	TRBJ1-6	TGTGCCAGCAGCTTCGGACAGTTTTCCTCACCCCTCCACTTT	CASSFGQFSSPLHF
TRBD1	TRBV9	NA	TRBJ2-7	TGTGCCAGCAGTGATACGGGACAGGGTTACGAGCAGTACTTC	CASSDTGQGYEQYF
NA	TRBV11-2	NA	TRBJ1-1	TGTGCCAGCAGCTTAGAACTCGGGGGGCACACTGAAGCTTTCTTT	CASSLELGGHTEAFF
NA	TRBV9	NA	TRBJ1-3	TGTGCCAGCAGCTCCACGGAGAGAAGCTCTGGAAACACCATATATTTT	CASSSTERSSGNTIYF
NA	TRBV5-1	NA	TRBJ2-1	TGCGCCAGCAGCTTGGATTCAGGGTCGGAACACTACTACAATGAGCAGTTCTTC	CASSLDSGSEHYYNEQFF
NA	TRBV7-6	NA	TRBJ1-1	TGTGCCAGCAGCTTAACAGGGAACACTGAAGCTTTCTTT	CASSLTGNTEAFF
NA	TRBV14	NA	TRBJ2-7	TGTGCCAGCAGCCAGGCAGGGGTACAGCAGTACTTC	CASSQAGVQQYF
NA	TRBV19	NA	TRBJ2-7	TGTGCCAGTAGGGGCCCTGCAGGGGATTACGAGCAGTACTTC	CASRGPAGDYEQYF
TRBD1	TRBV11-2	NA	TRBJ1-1	TGTGCCAGCAGCTTAGGGGACAGAAACACTGAAGCTTTCTTT	CASSLGDRNTEAFF
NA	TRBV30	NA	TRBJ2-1	TGTGCCTGGAGTGTACTACTAGTCAGGAATGAGCAGTTCTTC	CAWSVLLVRNEQFF
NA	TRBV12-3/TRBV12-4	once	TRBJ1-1	TGTGCCAGCACAAGACCGGGGACTGAAGCTTTCTTT	CASTRPGTEAFF
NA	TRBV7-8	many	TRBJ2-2	TGTGCCAGCAGCTTAGGTCTAGCCGGGGAGCTGTTTTTT	CASSLGLAGELFF
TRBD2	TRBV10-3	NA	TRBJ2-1	TGTGCCATCATGCGGACTAGCGGGGGGGCCAGTGCGGATGAGCAGTTCTTC	CAIMRTSGGASADEQFF
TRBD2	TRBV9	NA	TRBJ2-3	TGTGCCAGCAGCGTAGTTGCGGGGGGGCGAACAGATACGCAGTATTTT	CASSVVAGGRTDTQYF